The clone carrying this T cell receptor beta chain was seen once. This sample was included in a study of blood T cell repertoires in COVID-19. Study details: The origin of the acute and convalescent COVID-19 samples was the United States, Italy and Spain.

Per the original data handling: Nucleated cell counts were estimated from reference gene primer amplification. Clones were read by immunoSEQ multiplex PCR, and TCRdb kept only the in-frame ones, dropping some. V, J and clone size are taken as reported in that table, and D and trimming were inferred from the DNA itself. The repertoire holds roughly 250,000 clones, 88% seen once, with under 4.5% in the top ten. The CDR3 covers 14 residues. Germline V lookup: CDR1 LGHNA, CDR2 YNFKEQ. With 8 bases clipped from V and 7 bases from J, the junction kept 7 bases outside the gene matches. Sample: peripheral blood. This receptor was identified in a man in his sixties who had recovered from COVID-19. The chain uses TRBV4-2 and TRBJ1-4; 10 bases map to TRBD1. CDR3 bases: TGTGCCAGCGGATGGGACAGGGGAGGTGAAAAACTGTTTTTT. It translates to CASGWDRGGEKLFF.